The 28 T cell receptor beta chains below come from one sample, sequenced in a study of blood T cell repertoires in COVID-19. Method: immunoSEQ multiplex PCR; TCRdb's copy keeps in-frame clones and lacks some. The table includes 150,000 to 190,000 clones, approximately 73% detected once. Sequenced material: peripheral blood. Receptors were obtained from a woman older than 75 with acute or convalescent COVID-19.

The rearrangement links TRBV29-1 to TRBJ2-5; 7 bases line up with TRBD1. CDR3 length equals 13 residues. CDR1 and CDR2 (germline): SQVTM, ANQGSEA. Trimming cost V 6 bases and J 3 bases; bases outside gene matches: 7. The CDR3 loop reads CSVAQGWEETQYF. In DNA, the CDR3 is TGCAGCGTGGCACAGGGGTGGGAAGAGACCCAGTACTTC.

V and J are TRBV12-5 and TRBJ1-2; 7 bases are a match to TRBD1. Germline-derived CDR1 and CDR2 are LGHNT and FRNRAP. V shed 6 bases, J shed 4 bases, and the junction held 11 bases outside the gene matches. The CDR3 loop spans 15 amino acids. CDR3 loop: CASGPPRGVAYGYTF. The CDR3 region has the DNA TGTGCTAGTGGCCCACCCAGGGGGGTCGCCTATGGCTACACCTTC.

J is TRBJ2-2 and V is TRBV10-3, with a tentative D call TRBD1 (6 bases). Germline V gene sequence: CDR1 ENHRY, CDR2 SYGVKD. V dropped 5 bases and J dropped 3 bases, with 19 bases sitting between them. The CDR3 is 17 residues long. The CDR3 DNA sequence: TGTGCCATCAGTCGCTCGCCAGACAGGAGCGACACCGGGGAGCTGTTTTTT. It encodes CAISRSPDRSDTGELFF.

This clone was observed a handful of times. The chain uses TRBV7-9 and TRBJ2-2; 10 bases fit TRBD1. Trimming took 5 bases from V and 4 from J; bases not matched to a gene: 4. The CDR3 is 15 amino acids. CDR1 is SEHNR and CDR2 is FQNEAQ in the germline V gene (reference sequence). DNA of the CDR3: TGTGCCAGCAGCACCGGGACAGGGGCCACCGGGGAGCTGTTTTTT. Residues: CASSTGTGATGELFF.

V gene TRBV4-3 combines with J gene TRBJ2-5, with TRBD1 as a possible D gene (6 bases). This CDR3 has 13 residues. Trimming left V 0 bases short and J 6 bases short, with 8 bases between. The germline V gene has CDR1 LGHNA and CDR2 YSLEER. The CDR3 nucleotides are TGCGCCAGCAGCCAAGACAGGGGCCAGACCCAGTACTTC. It translates to CASSQDRGQTQYF.

The rearrangement links TRBV30 to TRBJ2-1, with TRBD2 identical over 11 bases. CDR3 length: 14 amino acids. The V segment lost 5 bases and the J segment 4 bases; nucleotides outside the gene matches: 4. Germline-derived CDR1 and CDR2 are GTSNPN and SVGIG (reference sequence). In DNA form, the CDR3 reads TGTGCCTGGGTACTAGCGGGGGCTTACAATGAGCAGTTCTTC. It encodes CAWVLAGAYNEQFF.

This chain links TRBV25-1 with TRBJ2-7; 10 bases agree with TRBD2. The CDR3 is 14 amino acids. Trimming removed 3 bases from V and 3 bases from J; junction bases left unmatched: 2. Germline CDR1 and CDR2: MGHDK and SYGVNS. DNA of the CDR3: TGTGCCAGCAGTGAGTCTAGCGGGAGCTACGAGCAGTACTTC. As protein: CASSESSGSYEQYF.

The V and J genes are TRBV7-3 and TRBJ1-2, with 7 bases that match TRBD1. The length of the CDR3 is 14 residues. Germline values: CDR1 SGHTA, CDR2 FQGTGA. The V and J ends lost 4 bases and 8 bases, in that order; junction bases with no gene match: 10. Here the CDR3 DNA reads TGTGCCAGCAGCTCCACCGGGACAGAGGGGGGCTACACCTTC. It codes for CASSSTGTEGGYTF. Variable domain in full (rest from reference TRBV7-3 and TRBJ1-2): GAGVSQTPSNKVTEKGKYVELRCDPISGHTALYWYRQSLGQGPEFLIYFQGTGAADDSGLPNDRFFAVRPEGSVSTLKIQRTERGDSAVYLCASSSTGTEGGYTFGSGTRLTVV.

This rearrangement joins TRBV14 to TRBJ1-6; perhaps TRBD1 as D (6 bases). The germline V and J ends were trimmed by 4 bases and 10 bases, with 20 bases remaining between them. CDR3 length: 16 amino acids. Germline V lookup: CDR1 SGHDN, CDR2 FVKESK. CDR3 in amino acids: CASSLTGTRGRSPLHF. CDR3 nucleotides: TGTGCCAGCAGCCTAACAGGGACCAGAGGTCGGTCACCCCTCCACTTT.

V is TRBV7-3 and J is TRBJ2-2; 7 nucleotides align to TRBD2. The germline V gene has CDR1 SGHTA and CDR2 FQGTGA. The J segment lost 4 bases and the V segment lost 5 bases, leaving 4 bases of the junction unmatched. The CDR3 consists of 14 residues. The CDR3 DNA follows: TGTGCCAGCAGCAAGGGACTATTCACCGGGGAGCTGTTTTTT. It is translated as CASSKGLFTGELFF.

DNA for the CDR3: TGCGCCAGCAGCCAAGATTGGCAGGGGACCTATGGCTACACCTTC. It encodes CASSQDWQGTYGYTF. This chain uses TRBV4-1 with TRBJ1-2, with D possibly matching TRBD1 (6 bases). Germline CDR1 MGHRA, CDR2 YSYEKL. The CDR3 is 15 amino acids. The germline V and J ends were trimmed by 0 bases and 4 bases, with 12 bases remaining between them.

The chain recombines TRBV7-8 with TRBJ2-6; 10 nucleotides align to TRBD1. The CDR3 length is 17 residues. The V segment lost 5 bases and the J segment 0 bases; nucleotides outside the gene matches: 4. Germline CDR1 and CDR2: SGHVS and FQNEAQ. Here the CDR3 reads CASSRQGASSGANVLTF. Written as DNA, the CDR3 is TGTGCCAGCAGCCGACAGGGGGCCTCCTCTGGGGCCAACGTCCTGACTTTC.

V usage is TRBV3-1 (or the pseudogene TRBV3-2) and J usage is TRBJ2-7, with 8 bases identical to TRBD2. V trimming: 4 bases; J trimming: 6 bases; junction bases outside the gene matches: 8. The CDR3 contains 14 residues. Germline values: CDR1 LGHDT, CDR2 YNNKEL (reference sequence). The CDR3 DNA reads TGTGCCAGCAGCCCTTCGGGGGGGGGCGGCGAGCAGTACTTC. Its translation is CASSPSGGGGEQYF.

The gene calls are TRBV3-1 (or the pseudogene TRBV3-2) and TRBJ2-1; perhaps TRBD1 as D (6 bases). The germline CDR1 and CDR2 sequences are LGHDT and YNNKEL (reference sequence). Deletions cut 3 bases from V and 6 bases from J, with 9 bases between. The CDR3 contains 13 residues. The chain's CDR3 is CASSQVRGNEQFF. The CDR3 DNA follows: TGTGCCAGCAGCCAGGTCAGGGGCAATGAGCAGTTCTTC.

This clone was counted once. The chain carries TRBV5-1 and TRBJ2-7; TRBD1 might be the D (5 bases). CDR1 SGHRS and CDR2 YFSETQ come from the germline V gene. Deletions cut 0 bases from V and 6 bases from J, with 10 bases between. The CDR3 has 13 amino acids. CDR3 nucleotide sequence: TGCGCCAGCAGCTTGGAGGGGTACACCGAGCAGTACTTC. It is translated as CASSLEGYTEQYF. The full variable domain, completed using reference TRBV5-1 and TRBJ2-7, is KAGVTQTPRYLIKTRGQQVTLSCSPISGHRSVSWYQQTPGQGLQFLFEYFSETQRNKGNFPGRFSGRQFSNSRSEMNVSTLELGDSALYLCASSLEGYTEQYFGPGTRLTVT.

The chain carries TRBV7-8 and TRBJ2-7; D call uncertain. Germline V CDR1 and CDR2: SGHVS, FQNEAQ. The V gene lost 6 bases and the J gene lost 3 bases, with 9 bases spanning the gap. This CDR3 is built from 12 residues. CDR3 amino acids: CASSHYLYEQYF. The CDR3 DNA reads TGTGCCAGCAGTCACTACCTCTACGAGCAGTACTTC. The full variable domain, its missing parts supplied by reference TRBV7-8 and TRBJ2-7, is GAGVSQSPRYKVAKRGQDVALRCDPISGHVSLFWYQQALGQGPEFLTYFQNEAQLDKSGLPSDRFFAERPEGSVSTLKIQRTQQEDSAVYLCASSHYLYEQYFGPGTRLTVT.

This chain connects TRBV3-1 (or the pseudogene TRBV3-2) to TRBJ1-2; D gene ambiguous. The germline V gene has CDR1 LGHDT and CDR2 YNNKEL (reference sequence). The CDR3 has 12 residues. V was trimmed by 4 bases and J by 7 bases, leaving 10 bases between them. In DNA form, the CDR3 reads TGTGCCAGCAGCCTGCGGCCGGGTGGCTACACCTTC. It is translated as CASSLRPGGYTF.

The V and J genes are TRBV4-3 and TRBJ2-1; D possibly corresponds to TRBD2 (6 bases). CDR1 is LGHNA, CDR2 YSLEER, per germline. This CDR3 region has 18 residues. V lost 0 bases and J 6 bases, leaving 21 bases between the germline ends. The CDR3 bases are TGCGCCAGCAGCCAAGATACCGCCAGTGCGGGGCGGGGCAATGAGCAGTTCTTC. Encoded protein: CASSQDTASAGRGNEQFF.

The chain couples TRBV25-1 to TRBJ1-1; D gene ambiguous. The CDR3 runs 17 residues. CDR1 MGHDK and CDR2 SYGVNS come from the germline V gene. V dropped 1 base and J dropped 0 bases, with 15 bases sitting between them. CDR3 nucleotide sequence: TGTGCCAGCAGTGAATTGGCTGTTGGCACCTTGAACACTGAAGCTTTCTTT. Translation: CASSELAVGTLNTEAFF. Drawing the rest from reference TRBV25-1 and TRBJ1-1, the complete variable domain is EADIYQTPRYLVIGTGKKITLECSQTMGHDKMYWYQQDPGMELHLIHYSYGVNSTEKGDLSSESTVSRIRTEHFPLTLESARPSHTSQYLCASSELAVGTLNTEAFFGQGTRLTVV.

This clone was detected only once. V usage is TRBV19 and J usage is TRBJ2-3; 8 bases match TRBD2. The CDR3 runs to 15 residues. CDR1 and CDR2 from the germline V gene are LNHDA and SQIVND (reference sequence). The V gene end was trimmed by 7 bases and the J gene end by 4 bases; junction bases not matched to a gene: 10. CDR3 sequence (DNA): TGTGCCAGTACCCCAACCACGGGAGGGCCAGATACGCAGTATTTT. Translated, it gives CASTPTTGGPDTQYF.

The chain couples TRBV9 to TRBJ1-3; the match to TRBD1 covers 8 bases. Germline V lookup: CDR1 SGDLS, CDR2 YYNGEE. V lost 3 bases, J lost 2 bases, and 7 bases stayed unmatched. The CDR3 is made up of 16 amino acids. The CDR3 DNA sequence: TGTGCCAGCAGCGAGACGTCAGGGGGCCCTGGAAACACCATATATTTT. It encodes CASSETSGGPGNTIYF.

The rearrangement links TRBV7-9 to TRBJ2-1; tentative D call: TRBD1 (5 bases). The CDR3 totals 13 residues. CDR1 and CDR2 from the germline V gene are SEHNR and FQNEAQ (reference sequence). Trimming removed 5 bases at V and 7 bases at J, with 12 bases between. CDR3 nucleotides: TGTGCCAGCAGCATCTCAGGGTTTAATGAGCAGTTCTTC. Protein product: CASSISGFNEQFF.

This clone came up once. The gene calls are TRBV30 and TRBJ2-2; 11 bases are shared with TRBD1. There are 16 residues in the CDR3. The junction had 7 bases not matched to a gene; V was cut back by 0 bases and J by 7 bases. Germline CDR1 GTSNPN, CDR2 SVGIG (reference sequence). In DNA, the CDR3 is TGTGCCTGGAGTGTTGGACAGGGGGCGCTGGGCGGGGAGCTGTTTTTT. This sequence encodes CAWSVGQGALGGELFF. The whole variable domain, filled in from reference TRBV30 and TRBJ2-2, reads SQTIHQWPATLVQPVGSPLSLECTVEGTSNPNLYWYRQAAGRGLQLLFYSVGIGQISSEVPQNLSASRPQDRQFILSSKKLLLSDSGFYLCAWSVGQGALGGELFFGEGSRLTVL.

The chain is built from TRBV6-5 and TRBJ1-1; D gene uncertain. V was cut by 0 bases and J by 1 base, with 9 bases left in between. The CDR3 is 15 residues long. The germline V gene encodes CDR1 MNHEY and CDR2 SVGAGI. For the CDR3, the DNA is TGTGCCAGCAGTTACTCCACCAATAGGAACACTGAAGCTTTCTTT. Translating it yields CASSYSTNRNTEAFF.

This rearrangement joins TRBV4-3 to TRBJ2-3, with 10 bases aligning to TRBD2. CDR3 length: 16 residues. Germline lookup yields CDR1 LGHNA and CDR2 YSLEER. The J segment lost 4 bases and the V segment lost 1 base, leaving 5 bases of the junction unmatched. The DNA for the CDR3 is TGCGCCAGCAGCCAAGTTGGAGCGGGGGGGTCAGATACGCAGTATTTT. Translation gives CASSQVGAGGSDTQYF.

The V call is TRBV7-8, the J call TRBJ1-2; 10 bases are shared with TRBD1. The ends lost 5 bases at V and 4 bases at J; junction bases unmatched: 4. The CDR3 spans 14 residues. Germline CDR1 SGHVS, CDR2 FQNEAQ. Here the CDR3 reads CASSGQGGAYGYTF. CDR3 DNA sequence: TGTGCCAGCAGCGGACAGGGGGGGGCCTATGGCTACACCTTC.

The chain combines TRBV5-4 with TRBJ2-3; a weak D match, TRBD2 (6 bases). CDR3 length: 16 residues. Trimming left V 3 bases short and J 2 bases short, with 16 bases between. CDR1 and CDR2 (germline): SGHNT, YYREEE (reference sequence). In DNA form, the CDR3 reads TGTGCCAGCAGCTCCCCGGGACGGGAGATCACAGATACGCAGTATTTT. Protein sequence: CASSSPGREITDTQYF.

This clone has a handful of counts. The chain recombines TRBV19 with TRBJ2-7, with TRBD2 matching 7 bases. J was trimmed by 1 base and V by 3 bases; bases with no gene match: 3. Per the germline V gene, CDR1 is LNHDA and CDR2 is SQIVND (reference sequence). This CDR3 has 14 residues. The DNA for the CDR3 is TGTGCCAGTAGTATGGGAGGGATTTCCTACGAGCAGTACTTC. This translates into CASSMGGISYEQYF.